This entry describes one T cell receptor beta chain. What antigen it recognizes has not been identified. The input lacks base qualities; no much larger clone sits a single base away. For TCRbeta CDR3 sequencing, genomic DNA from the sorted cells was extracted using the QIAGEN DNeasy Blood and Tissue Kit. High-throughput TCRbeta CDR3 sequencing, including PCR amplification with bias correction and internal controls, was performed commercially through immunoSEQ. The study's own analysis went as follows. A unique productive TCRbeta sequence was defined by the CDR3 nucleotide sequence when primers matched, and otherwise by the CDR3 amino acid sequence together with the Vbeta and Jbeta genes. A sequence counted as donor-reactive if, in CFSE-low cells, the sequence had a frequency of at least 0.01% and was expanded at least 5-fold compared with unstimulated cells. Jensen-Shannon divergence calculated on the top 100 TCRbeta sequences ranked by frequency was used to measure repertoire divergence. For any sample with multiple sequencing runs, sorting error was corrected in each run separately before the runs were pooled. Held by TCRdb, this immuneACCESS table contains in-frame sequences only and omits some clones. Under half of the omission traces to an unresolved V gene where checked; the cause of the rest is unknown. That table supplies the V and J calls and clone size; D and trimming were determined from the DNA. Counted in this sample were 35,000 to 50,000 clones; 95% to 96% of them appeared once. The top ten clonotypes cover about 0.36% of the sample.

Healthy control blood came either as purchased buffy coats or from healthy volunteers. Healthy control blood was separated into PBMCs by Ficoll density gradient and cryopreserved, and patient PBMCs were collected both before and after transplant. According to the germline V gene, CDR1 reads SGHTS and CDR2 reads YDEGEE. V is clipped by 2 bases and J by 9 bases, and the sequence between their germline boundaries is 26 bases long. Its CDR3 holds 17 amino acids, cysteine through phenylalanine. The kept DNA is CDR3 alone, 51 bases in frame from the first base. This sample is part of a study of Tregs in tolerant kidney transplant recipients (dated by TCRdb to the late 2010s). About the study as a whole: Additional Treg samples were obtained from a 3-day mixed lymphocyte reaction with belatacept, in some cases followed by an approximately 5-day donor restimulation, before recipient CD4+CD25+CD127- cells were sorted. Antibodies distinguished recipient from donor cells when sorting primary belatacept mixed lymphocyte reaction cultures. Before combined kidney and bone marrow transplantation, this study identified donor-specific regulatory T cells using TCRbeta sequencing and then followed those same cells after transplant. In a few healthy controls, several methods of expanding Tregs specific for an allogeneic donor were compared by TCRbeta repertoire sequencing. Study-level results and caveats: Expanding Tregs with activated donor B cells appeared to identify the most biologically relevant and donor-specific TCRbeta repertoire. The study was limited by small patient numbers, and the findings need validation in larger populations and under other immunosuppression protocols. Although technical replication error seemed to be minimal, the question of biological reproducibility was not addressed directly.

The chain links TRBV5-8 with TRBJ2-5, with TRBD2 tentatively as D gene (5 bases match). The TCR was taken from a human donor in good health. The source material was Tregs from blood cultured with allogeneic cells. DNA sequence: TGTGCCAGCAGCTTTTTCGCCGGGATGCCAGAAACCAAACCCCAGTACTTC. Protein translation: CASSFFAGMPETKPQYF.